Each of the 19 T cell receptor beta chains below was sequenced from the same sample in a study of T cells in Graves' hyperthyroidism and ophthalmopathy. Amplified TCR beta CDR3 regions derived from RNA transcripts. Carried out on the TCR CDR3, a first-round RT-PCR used the HTBI primer set. TCRdb re-called the multiplex PCR reads with MiXCR, one entry per CDR3 protein. Among over 500,000 distinct CDR3 sequences, 40% to 55% were seen once, and the ten largest hold roughly 45%. Sample: peripheral blood or thyroid tissue (not recorded which). Receptors originate from an adult woman with Graves' disease, either hyperthyroidism or ophthalmopathy (not recorded which).

The sample holds one count of this clonotype. This chain uses TRBV7-3 with TRBJ2-5; 7 bases are a match to TRBD1. The CDR3 consists of 17 residues. Germline V CDR1 and CDR2: SGHTA, FQGTGA. Trimming cost V 2 bases and J 0 bases; bases outside gene matches: 9. CDR3 in DNA: TGTGCCAGCAGCTTATCGCCTTTTGGGACAGACCAAGAGACCCAGTACTTC. Translating gives CASSLSPFGTDQETQYF. The full variable domain, rest sourced from reference TRBV7-3 and TRBJ2-5, is GAGVSQTPSNKVTEKGKYVELRCDPISGHTALYWYRQSLGQGPEFLIYFQGTGAADDSGLPNDRFFAVRPEGSVSTLKIQRTERGDSAVYLCASSLSPFGTDQETQYFGPGTRLLVL.

This clonotype was counted a single time. J is TRBJ2-5 and V is TRBV7-3, with TRBD2 matching 9 bases. V trimming: 5 bases; J trimming: 5 bases; junction bases outside the gene matches: 9. The CDR3 has 15 residues. Germline V CDR1 and CDR2: SGHTA, FQGTGA. CDR3 bases: TGTGCCAGCAGCCCACATAGCGGGAGCGATGAGACCCAGTACTTC. Its protein is CASSPHSGSDETQYF.

The sample holds many counts of this clonotype. The DNA is left out, because the CDR3 cannot be placed on it with certainty; the CDR3 is given as TCRdb lists it. V and J are TRBV6-5 and TRBJ1-5. The CDR3 length equals 13 residues, ends included. Germline CDR1 is MNHEY and CDR2 is SVGAGI. Here the CDR3 reads CASTSGRNQPQHF.

This clonotype occurred many times. V usage is TRBV20-1 and J usage is TRBJ1-5; D might be TRBD1 (5 bases). Germline CDR1 is DFQATT and CDR2 is SNEGSKA (reference sequence). Between the trimmed V and J ends, which lost 2 bases and 3 bases, there was a span of 8 bases. CDR3 size: 13 residues. The CDR3, as DNA: TGCAGTGCTAGACGGGACCTCAATCAGCCCCAGCATTTT. It specifies CSARRDLNQPQHF.

This clonotype appeared a few times. V and J are TRBV4-1 and TRBJ1-4; 8 bases fit TRBD1. The CDR3 runs 16 residues. Germline-derived CDR1 and CDR2 are MGHRA and YSYEKL. V lost 1 base and J lost 5; bases outside the gene matches: 6. As DNA, the CDR3 is TGCGCCAGCAGCCAAGTAGGGACAGGAGGGAATGAAAAACTGTTTTTT. Encoded protein: CASSQVGTGGNEKLFF.

This chain joins TRBV29-1 and TRBJ1-1; D not certain. The CDR3 is made up of 15 amino acids. V was cut by 0 bases and J by 1 base, with 12 bases left in between. Germline V gene sequence: CDR1 SQVTM, CDR2 ANQGSEA. The CDR3 DNA reads as TGCAGCGTTGAAGATTGGAAAGGATGGAACACTGAAGCTTTCTTT. Protein: CSVEDWKGWNTEAFF.

This clonotype was detected many times. CDR3 in DNA: TGCGCCAGCAGCCAAGATATGGCAGGGAGTGAGCCCCAGCATTTT. This codes for CASSQDMAGSEPQHF. The rearrangement links TRBV4-3 to TRBJ1-5; TRBD1 is a possible D gene (5 bases). Looked up from germline, CDR1 is LGHNA and CDR2 is YSLEER. V lost 0 bases to trimming and J lost 8 bases, with 14 bases between them. CDR3 length: 15 amino acids.

This clonotype was observed once. V usage is TRBV5-1 and J usage is TRBJ1-2, with unresolved D. CDR3 size: 17 residues. Germline V gene sequence: CDR1 SGHRS, CDR2 YFSETQ. The V and J ends lost 1 base and 4 bases respectively, with 20 bases between them. This chain's CDR3 is CASSLYGTEKYSYGYTF. CDR3 in DNA: TGCGCCAGCAGCTTGTATGGAACGGAGAAATACAGCTATGGCTACACCTTC.

This clonotype was found many times. The chain is built from TRBV7-3 and TRBJ1-1, with 9 bases lining up with TRBD1. The CDR3 is 16 amino acids. The ends lost 4 bases at V and 1 base at J; junction bases unmatched: 7. Germline CDR1 reads SGHTA; CDR2 reads FQGTGA. In nucleotides, the CDR3 is TGTGCCAGCAGCTATGGGACAGGGAAAAGGAACACTGAAGCTTTCTTT. This encodes CASSYGTGKRNTEAFF.

A few counts support this clonotype. This chain joins TRBV2 and TRBJ2-5; TRBD1 or TRBD2 may be the D gene (5 bases each). From germline, CDR1 is SNHLY and CDR2 FYNNEI. V gave up 10 bases and J gave up 2 bases, with 11 bases separating them. The CDR3 consists of 12 residues. The CDR3 loop reads CATQGVQETQYF. The CDR3, as DNA: TGTGCCACCCAGGGAGTACAAGAGACCCAGTACTTC.

There are many counts of this clonotype. This chain links TRBV9 with TRBJ1-3; weak D call: TRBD1 (5 bases). The CDR3 has 15 amino acids. From germline, CDR1 is SGDLS and CDR2 YYNGEE. V was cut by 0 bases and J by 1 base, with 8 bases left in between. The CDR3, as DNA: TGTGCCAGCAGCGTAGGGCAGGGTTCTGGAAACACCATATATTTT. Protein product: CASSVGQGSGNTIYF.

This clonotype has at least ten counts. The rearrangement joins TRBV7-9 to TRBJ1-2, with D possibly matching TRBD1 (6 bases). With 1 base removed from V and 4 bases from J, the gap between germline ends came to 10 bases. The CDR3 is made up of 14 amino acids. Germline V gene data show CDR1 as SEHNR and CDR2 as FQNEAQ (reference sequence). The CDR3 loop reads CASSLGTEPYGYTF. CDR3 sequence (DNA): TGTGCCAGCAGCTTAGGGACAGAACCCTATGGCTACACCTTC.

This clonotype was seen more than once but under ten times. V usage is TRBV19 and J usage is TRBJ2-7; 8 bases are a match to TRBD2. The CDR3 contains 17 residues. Germline CDR1 and CDR2: LNHDA and SQIVND (reference sequence). Trimming removed 4 bases from V and 1 base from J; junction bases left unmatched: 12. The CDR3 DNA is TGTGCCAGTAGTACCAGGGCAAGAACTAGCGGTTCCTACGAGCAGTACTTC. Translating gives CASSTRARTSGSYEQYF.

The J gene is TRBJ2-2, the V gene TRBV11-3, with 9 positions matching TRBD2. The ends lost 6 bases at V and 0 bases at J; junction bases unmatched: 2. The CDR3 is 15 amino acids. In germline, CDR1 is SGHNT, CDR2 YENEEA. CDR3 DNA: TGTGCCAGCAGACTAGCGGGCTCGAACACCGGGGAGCTGTTTTTT. It translates to CASRLAGSNTGELFF.

A few counts support this clonotype. The chain couples TRBV28 to TRBJ1-2; the match to TRBD1 covers 7 bases. The J segment lost 8 bases and the V segment lost 5 bases, leaving 8 bases of the junction unmatched. The CDR3 totals 13 residues. Looked up from germline, CDR1 is MDHEN and CDR2 is SYDVKM. CDR3 loop: CASSPGQVRGYTF. The CDR3 nucleotides read TGTGCCAGCAGTCCAGGACAGGTCCGGGGCTACACCTTC.

The sample holds many counts of this clonotype. The V gene is TRBV3-1, the J gene TRBJ2-7; D might be TRBD2 (5 bases). The CDR3 has 14 amino acids. Germline V gene data show CDR1 as LGHDT and CDR2 as YNNKEL (reference sequence). The ends were cut back, 0 bases at V and 3 bases at J, with 9 bases in the middle. CDR3: CASSQEGEGYEQYF. CDR3 sequence (DNA): TGTGCCAGCAGCCAAGAGGGCGAGGGCTACGAGCAGTACTTC.

This chain connects TRBV7-6 to TRBJ1-6, with 8 bases that match TRBD1. From germline, CDR1 is SGHVS and CDR2 FNYEAQ. V lost 5 bases to trimming and J lost 8 bases; unmatched junction nucleotides: 14. The CDR3 runs 17 residues. The CDR3 spells CASSPWVLTGGDSPLHF. DNA of the CDR3: TGTGCCAGCAGCCCGTGGGTTCTCACAGGGGGGGATTCACCCCTCCACTTT.

This clonotype was counted ten times or more. The genes are TRBV5-1 and TRBJ1-5, with a possible D match to TRBD1 (5 bases). The V end lost 4 bases, the J end lost 3 bases, and 17 bases lay between the germline ends. The CDR3 runs 16 residues. Per the germline V gene, CDR1 is SGHRS and CDR2 is YFSETQ. The CDR3 DNA follows: TGCGCCAGCAGCCTTCAACCTCAGGGCCACAATCAGCCCCAGCATTTT. Its protein product is CASSLQPQGHNQPQHF.

The chain carries TRBV2 and TRBJ2-7; a possible D gene is TRBD2 (6 bases). The CDR3 is made up of 14 amino acids. Trimming removed 3 bases from V and 6 bases from J, with 15 bases in between. CDR1 is SNHLY, CDR2 FYNNEI, per germline. The CDR3 spells CASSEGGLQVEQYF. The CDR3 nucleotides are TGTGCCAGCAGTGAGGGGGGACTGCAGGTCGAGCAGTACTTC.